One sample yielded the 7 T cell receptor beta chains listed below, sequenced in a study of T cells after posttransplantation cyclophosphamide (dated by TCRdb to about 2016). The protocol used for the library was the immunoSEQ multiplex PCR assay. In TCRdb, the immuneACCESS table is reduced to in-frame sequences with V and J assigned. These tables do not hold every clone; where another copy was compared, an unresolved V gene accounts for under half, and the others remain unexplained. The sample table shows some 66,000 clones, and 90% to 95% are seen once. Roughly 2.9% of the sample is in the top ten clones. Sample: PBMCs. The receptors derive from a woman in her 30s in good health and a related stem cell transplant donor.

This chain links TRBV7-6 with TRBJ1-3; D might be TRBD1 (6 bases). Germline V CDR1 and CDR2: SGHVS, FNYEAQ. There are 18 residues in the CDR3. V lost 0 bases to trimming and J lost 0 bases, with 15 bases between them. The CDR3 sequence is CASSLAGAGTYSGNTIYF. CDR3 bases: TGTGCCAGCAGCTTAGCGGGGGCAGGGACTTACTCTGGAAACACCATATATTTT.

This clone is a singleton in its sample. The rearrangement uses TRBV5-4 and TRBJ1-2; D possibly corresponds to TRBD1 (6 bases). This CDR3 contains 15 residues. Trimming left V 5 bases short and J 2 bases short, with 16 bases between. Germline V gene lookup returns CDR1 SGHNT and CDR2 YYREEE (reference sequence). The CDR3 sequence is CASSYTGSWNYGYTF. The CDR3 bases are TGTGCCAGCAGTTATACAGGGTCCTGGAACTATGGCTACACCTTC. The whole variable domain, remainder taken from reference TRBV5-4 and TRBJ1-2, is ETGVTQSPTHLIKTRGQQVTLRCSSQSGHNTVSWYQQALGQGPQFIFQYYREEENGRGNFPPRFSGLQFPNYSSELNVNALELDDSALYLCASSYTGSWNYGYTFGSGTRLTVV.

This clone was found once. The CDR3 sequence is CASARTGLGNTIYF. In DNA, the CDR3 is TGTGCCTCAGCCCGAACAGGGTTGGGAAACACCATATATTTT. The rearrangement joins TRBV30 to TRBJ1-3, with D possibly being TRBD1 (6 bases). The CDR3 totals 14 residues. V was trimmed by 7 bases and J by 4 bases, leaving 17 bases between them. In germline, CDR1 is GTSNPN, CDR2 SVGIG (reference sequence).

The gene calls are TRBV5-6 and TRBJ1-1; D might be TRBD1 (5 bases). Germline CDR1 reads SGHDT; CDR2 reads YYEEEE. V was cut by 4 bases and J by 4 bases, with 11 bases left in between. There are 13 residues in the CDR3. For the CDR3, the DNA is TGTGCCAGCAGCGTGGGGGATGGCACTGAAGCTTTCTTT. Translation: CASSVGDGTEAFF.

This chain joins TRBV6-6 and TRBJ2-7; no clear D gene. CDR1 is MNHNY, CDR2 SVGAGI, per germline (reference sequence). The CDR3 sequence is 12 residues long. V lost 4 bases, J lost 3 bases, and 7 bases lay in between. The CDR3 protein is CASSSQGYEQYF. In DNA form, the CDR3 reads TGTGCCAGCAGTTCCCAAGGCTACGAGCAGTACTTC.

The chain is built from TRBV7-8 and TRBJ2-7; D may correspond to TRBD1 or TRBD2 (5 bases each). Trimming pared 6 bases from V and 2 bases from J, leaving 14 bases between. Germline V lookup: CDR1 SGHVS, CDR2 FQNEAQ. The CDR3 has 14 residues. The CDR3 region is CASRMGRFTYEQYF. CDR3 DNA sequence: TGTGCCAGCAGAATGGGACGGTTTACCTACGAGCAGTACTTC.

This clone was detected once. The chain couples TRBV5-4 to TRBJ1-3, with 7 bases that match TRBD1. Germline-derived CDR1 and CDR2 are SGHNT and YYREEE (reference sequence). The length of the CDR3 is 16 residues. V trimming: 4 bases; J trimming: 0 bases; junction bases outside the gene matches: 7. CDR3 sequence (DNA): TGTGCCAGCAGCCCAGACAGGGCTGTCTCTGGAAACACCATATATTTT. It is translated as CASSPDRAVSGNTIYF.